This TCR beta chain was identified in a study of cytomegalovirus exposure and HLA in healthy donors. Looking at the study overall: The study's early data release held about 85 million unique TCRs from HLA-typed donors.

Findings of the study overall: High specificity and sensitivity for cytomegalovirus status were reported for the classifier. Sequencing depth across donors, presence/absence analyses assumed, was roughly uniform.

The PCR had 60 Vbeta and 13 Jbeta primers. Clones were read by immunoSEQ multiplex PCR, and TCRdb kept only the in-frame ones, dropping some. Here the sample spans about 120,000 clones, 70% to 85% being singletons. Unrecorded immune exposures were likely, despite nominal health at sampling. As to this clone: Its specificity is unknown.

The CDR3 is made up of 16 amino acids. V lost 2 bases and J lost 0; bases outside the gene matches: 4. Germline CDR1 and CDR2: KGHSH and LQKENI. The sequence was obtained from a woman between 45 and 65 years old in good health and CMV-seronegative. Sequenced material: PBMCs. The chain has TRBV18 and TRBJ1-5; 7 nucleotides line up with TRBD1. This chain's CDR3 is CASSPTGVDSNQPQHF. The CDR3 region has the DNA TGTGCCAGCTCACCAACAGGGGTCGATAGCAATCAGCCCCAGCATTTT.